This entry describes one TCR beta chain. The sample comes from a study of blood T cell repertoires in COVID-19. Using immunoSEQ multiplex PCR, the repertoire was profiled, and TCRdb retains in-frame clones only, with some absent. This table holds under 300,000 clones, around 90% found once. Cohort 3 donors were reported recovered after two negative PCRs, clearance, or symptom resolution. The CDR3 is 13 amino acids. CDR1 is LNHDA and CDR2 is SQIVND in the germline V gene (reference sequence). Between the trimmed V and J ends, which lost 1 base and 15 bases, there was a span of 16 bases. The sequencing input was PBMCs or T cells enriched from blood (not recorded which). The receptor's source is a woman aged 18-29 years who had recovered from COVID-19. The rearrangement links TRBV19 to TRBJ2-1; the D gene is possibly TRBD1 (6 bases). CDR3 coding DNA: TGTGCCAGTAGTATAGGGGGGCCGACAAGATGGTTCTTC. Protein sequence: CASSIGGPTRWFF.